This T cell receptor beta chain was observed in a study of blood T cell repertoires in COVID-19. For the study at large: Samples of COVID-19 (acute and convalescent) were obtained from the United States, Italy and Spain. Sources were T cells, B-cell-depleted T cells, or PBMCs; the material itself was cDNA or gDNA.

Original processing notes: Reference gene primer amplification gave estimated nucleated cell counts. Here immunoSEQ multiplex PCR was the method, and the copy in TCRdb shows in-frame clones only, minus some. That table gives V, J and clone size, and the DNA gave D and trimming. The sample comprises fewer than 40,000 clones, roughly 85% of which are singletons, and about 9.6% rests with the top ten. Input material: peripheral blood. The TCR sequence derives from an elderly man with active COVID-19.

The CDR3 nucleotides read TGTGCCAGTAGGACAGTCCCCGGGGAGACCCAGTACTTC. Residues: CASRTVPGETQYF. The chain employs TRBV19 and TRBJ2-5; a weak D match, TRBD1 (5 bases). Trimming removed 6 bases at V and 5 bases at J, with 13 bases between. Germline loops: CDR1 LNHDA, CDR2 SQIVND (reference sequence). This CDR3 is built from 13 residues.